Below are 2 T cell receptor beta chains sequenced from a single sample in a study of T cell repertoires in ileal Crohn's disease. Here immunoSEQ multiplex PCR was the method, and the copy in TCRdb shows in-frame clones only, minus some. Of roughly 2,400 clones listed, 85% to 95% are singletons. The sequencing sample was made of ileal tissue. These receptors were obtained from an adult with Crohn's disease.

This clone was observed once. The chain employs TRBV11-3 and TRBJ2-1; D is undetermined. Trimming stripped 2 bases from V and 6 bases from J, with 8 bases between. CDR3 length equals 13 residues. Germline V gives CDR1 SGHNT, CDR2 YENEEA. The DNA for the CDR3 is TGTGCCAGCAGCTTATCCAGAATCAATGAGCAGTTCTTC. Encoded protein: CASSLSRINEQFF.

This chain links TRBV5-4 with TRBJ1-4, with D tentatively TRBD1 (6 bases). This CDR3 is built from 15 residues. Germline V gene data show CDR1 as SGHNT and CDR2 as YYREEE (reference sequence). The ends were cut back, 4 bases at V and 5 bases at J, with 15 bases in the middle. The CDR3 bases are TGTGCCAGCAGCACCTCGGGGCAGGGGAATGAAAAACTGTTTTTT. This translates into CASSTSGQGNEKLFF. The whole variable domain, filled in from reference TRBV5-4 and TRBJ1-4, reads ETGVTQSPTHLIKTRGQQVTLRCSSQSGHNTVSWYQQALGQGPQFIFQYYREEENGRGNFPPRFSGLQFPNYSSELNVNALELDDSALYLCASSTSGQGNEKLFFGSGTQLSVL.